This T cell receptor beta chain was profiled in a study of identical twins. TCRdb independently ran MiXCR on the 5' RACE reads; one entry per CDR3 protein. The sample gives 1.5 million or so distinct CDR3 sequences, about 32% of which show up once; roughly 0.3% is in the top ten. Whole-study findings and limits: Compared with unrelated sharing, twin-shared out-of-frame alpha sequences had more low-probability sequences.

Germline V CDR1 and CDR2: LNHDA, SQIVND (reference sequence). CDR3 length: 13 amino acids. V lost 1 base and J 7 bases, leaving 8 bases between the germline ends. Remarks on this clonotype: The antigen is unknown.

This clonotype originated in a newborn girl in good health. The sequenced sample consisted of cord blood. The chain combines TRBV19 with TRBJ2-1, with TRBD1 as a possible D gene (6 bases). Here the CDR3 DNA reads TGTGCCAGTAGTATAGCCCAGGGGAATGAGCAGTTCTTC. Its translation: CASSIAQGNEQFF.